The rows below give T cell receptor beta chains drawn from one sample of a study of shared clonotypes between healthy human individuals. Repertoires were generated with immunoSEQ multiplex PCR, while TCRdb's copy carries only in-frame clones and drops some. The repertoire holds hundreds of thousands of clones, with around 90% as singletons. Specimen: naive CD8+ T cells sorted from blood. The receptors were sampled from a man aged 30-40 years in good health. The CDR3 runs from the conserved cysteine through the conserved F or W. A D gene is named only where the DNA matches it firmly.

cdr3_nt: TGTGCCAGCAGCTTAAGCTTCGAGCAGTACTTC
cdr3_aa: CASSLSFEQYF
v_call: TRBV11-2
j_call: TRBJ2-7
d_call: -

cdr3_nt: TGTGCCAGCAGTGACCGCCGACAGGGCGGGGAGACCCAGTACTTC
cdr3_aa: CASSDRRQGGETQYF
v_call: TRBV25-1
j_call: TRBJ2-5
d_call: TRBD1

cdr3_nt: TGTGCCAGCAAAATGTCGGCTGCACCGTACAATGAGCAGTTCTTC
cdr3_aa: CASKMSAAPYNEQFF
v_call: TRBV27
j_call: TRBJ2-1
d_call: -

cdr3_nt: TGTGCCAGCAGTTCCCCCTCTAGCCGGTACACCGGGGAGCTGTTTTTT
cdr3_aa: CASSSPSSRYTGELFF
v_call: TRBV27
j_call: TRBJ2-2
d_call: -

cdr3_nt: TGTGCCAGCAGTGAGGGGGCAGTCTATGGCTACACCTTC
cdr3_aa: CASSEGAVYGYTF
v_call: TRBV2
j_call: TRBJ1-2
d_call: -

cdr3_nt: TGTGCCAGCAGCTTAAGTACAGGGTTGGAGACCCAGTACTTC
cdr3_aa: CASSLSTGLETQYF
v_call: TRBV7-9
j_call: TRBJ2-5
d_call: -

cdr3_nt: TGTGCCAGCAGCCCAAAAACAGGCGCCGGGGAGCTGTTTTTT
cdr3_aa: CASSPKTGAGELFF
v_call: TRBV13
j_call: TRBJ2-2
d_call: -

cdr3_nt: TGTGCCAGTAGGGGACTAGCGGAAGAGCAGTACTTC
cdr3_aa: CASRGLAEEQYF
v_call: TRBV19
j_call: TRBJ2-7
d_call: TRBD2

cdr3_nt: TGTGCCAGCAGTGAAAGGGGTAGCGGCAACCAAATACCCTACAATGAGCAGTTCTTC
cdr3_aa: CASSERGSGNQIPYNEQFF
v_call: TRBV6-1
j_call: TRBJ2-1
d_call: -

cdr3_nt: TGCGCCAGCAGCCCGATAGGACAACCACCCTACTTC
cdr3_aa: CASSPIGQPPYF
v_call: TRBV4-1
j_call: TRBJ2-4
d_call: -

cdr3_nt: TGTGCCAGCAGTCGCGCGGGAGTCTCGCATAATGAGCAGTTCTTC
cdr3_aa: CASSRAGVSHNEQFF
v_call: TRBV27
j_call: TRBJ2-1
d_call: TRBD2

cdr3_nt: TGTGCCAGCAGCTTACCCCGAGTGGGAGCGGTCCAAGAGACCCAGTACTTC
cdr3_aa: CASSLPRVGAVQETQYF
v_call: TRBV7-9
j_call: TRBJ2-5
d_call: -

cdr3_nt: TGTGCCATCAGTGAGAGGGACCGTTACAATGAGCAGTTCTTC
cdr3_aa: CAISERDRYNEQFF
v_call: TRBV10-3
j_call: TRBJ2-1
d_call: -

cdr3_nt: TGTGCCAGCAGTTTCCTTAGGCCCCAGCATTTT
cdr3_aa: CASSFLRPQHF
v_call: TRBV11-1
j_call: TRBJ1-5
d_call: -